The rows below give T cell receptor beta chains drawn from one sample of a study of T cell responses to AZD1222 COVID-19 vaccine. Libraries were prepared by immunoSEQ multiplex PCR; TCRdb keeps only in-frame clonotypes and omits some of them. The sample has about 82,000 clones, around 90% seen once. Source: peripheral blood, taken 28 days after the second AZD1222 dose. These receptors originate from an adult who received the AZD1222 COVID-19 vaccine. CDR3s include the opening cysteine and the closing phenylalanine or tryptophan. The order of the fields is J gene, clone size, D gene, V gene, CDR3 length, CDR3 DNA, CDR3 protein. The D gene is left open where the match is weak. Clone size is stated in some rows and not others, as once, few, many or a class when expanded.

TRBJ1-4,.,TRBD1,TRBV9,17,TGTGCCAGCAGCCCCAGGACAGGGGGCGCGGGGAGGGAAAAACTGTTTTTT,CASSPRTGGAGREKLFF
TRBJ1-5,.,TRBD1,TRBV7-9,12,TGTGCCAGCGGGACAGATAATCAGCCCCAGCATTTT,CASGTDNQPQHF
TRBJ2-7,.,.,TRBV6-5,13,TGTGCCAGCAGTTACTGGAGCTCCTACGAGCAGTACTTC,CASSYWSSYEQYF
TRBJ1-6,few,TRBD1,TRBV6-1,15,TGTGCCAGCAGTGAAGGTCAGGGGGATAATTCACCCCTCCACTTT,CASSEGQGDNSPLHF
TRBJ2-7,.,.,TRBV11-3,16,TGTGCCAGCAGCTCAGGAGGGGGGCCTAGCTCCTACGAGCAGTACTTC,CASSSGGGPSSYEQYF
TRBJ1-3,once,TRBD1,TRBV5-4,14,TGTGCCAGCAGCTTAGGACAGGGGAGGAACACCATATATTTT,CASSLGQGRNTIYF
TRBJ1-5,.,.,TRBV7-3,13,TGTGCCAGCATCCAGGGTTTCGATCAGCCCCAGCATTTT,CASIQGFDQPQHF
TRBJ2-3,.,.,TRBV6-4,13,TGTGCCAGCAGTAACGGGGAATCAGATACGCAGTATTTT,CASSNGESDTQYF
TRBJ1-3,.,.,TRBV9,15,TGTGCCAGCAGCGTACGGGACGACTCTGGAAACACCATATATTTT,CASSVRDDSGNTIYF
TRBJ2-7,.,TRBD1,TRBV14,15,TGTGCCAGCAGCCCCCTTAGGACAGGGGAGAACGAGCAGTACTTC,CASSPLRTGENEQYF
TRBJ2-2,.,.,TRBV6-2/TRBV6-3,15,TGTGCCAGCAGTTTAGGACAGAGCAACACCGGGGAGCTGTTTTTT,CASSLGQSNTGELFF
TRBJ1-5,.,TRBD1,TRBV19,15,TGTGCCAGTAGACGACAGGGTGTTAGCAATCAGCCCCAGCATTTT,CASRRQGVSNQPQHF
TRBJ2-2,.,TRBD2,TRBV27,17,TGTGCCAGCAGTATCCCACTAGCGGGGGCCGGCCCCGGGGAGCTGTTTTTT,CASSIPLAGAGPGELFF
TRBJ1-1,.,.,TRBV12-5,17,TGTGCTAGTGGTTTGGCACTTAAGGGCGGGTTGAACACTGAAGCTTTCTTT,CASGLALKGGLNTEAFF
TRBJ1-1,few,.,TRBV7-2,13,TGTGCCAGCAGCTTAGAGGCGAACACTGAAGCTTTCTTT,CASSLEANTEAFF
TRBJ1-5,.,.,TRBV28,17,TGTGCCAGCAGTTTCATAGGCACCGGACCAAGCAATCAGCCCCAGCATTTT,CASSFIGTGPSNQPQHF
TRBJ1-4,few,.,TRBV11-2,19,TGTGCCAGCAGCTCCCCTAACAGGGATGGAGGGTCAACTAATGAAAAACTGTTTTTT,CASSSPNRDGGSTNEKLFF
TRBJ1-5,.,TRBD1,TRBV18,17,TGTGCCAGCTCATCGCGGGACAGGGCGGTAAGCAATCAGCCCCAGCATTTT,CASSSRDRAVSNQPQHF
TRBJ1-6,.,TRBD1,TRBV6-5,15,TGTGCCAGCAGGACAGGGAGCTCCTATAATTCACCCCTCCACTTT,CASRTGSSYNSPLHF
TRBJ1-1,.,.,TRBV12-5,13,TGTGCTAGTGCCAGGGCCGTGAACACTGAAGCTTTCTTT,CASARAVNTEAFF
TRBJ1-4,.,TRBD1,TRBV28,13,TGTGCCAGCACCACACAGGGGGCGGCCGGACTGTTTTTT,CASTTQGAAGLFF
TRBJ1-2,.,.,TRBV29-1,14,TGCAGCGTTGAGTTCAGGACAGAGGGATATGGCTACACCTTC,CSVEFRTEGYGYTF
TRBJ1-2,few,.,TRBV29-1,13,TGCAGCGTGGAGGAGGGGGGAATTGGTGGCTACACCTTC,CSVEEGGIGGYTF
TRBJ1-5,.,.,TRBV4-1,14,TGCGCCAGCAGCCAATCAGGACAGAATCAGCCCCAGCATTTT,CASSQSGQNQPQHF
TRBJ2-7,.,.,TRBV14,15,TGTGCCAGCAGCCAAGGTTTATTACCCCACTACGAGCAGTACTTC,CASSQGLLPHYEQYF
TRBJ2-3,medium-sized,.,TRBV4-1,16,TGCGCCAGCAGCCAAACCTCAACGGACCCTCCCGGGGCGCAGTATTTT,CASSQTSTDPPGAQYF
TRBJ2-7,.,TRBD1,TRBV5-6,12,TGTGCCAGCAGCCCCGGGACAGGGGGCCAGTACTTC,CASSPGTGGQYF
TRBJ2-4,.,.,TRBV19,15,TGTGCCAGTAGCACGACAGGTTTAGCCAAAAACATTCAGTACTTC,CASSTTGLAKNIQYF
TRBJ2-2,.,TRBD1,TRBV2,15,TGTGCCAGCAGTGGGTCGGACAGGGCGAACGGGGAGCTGTTTTTT,CASSGSDRANGELFF
TRBJ2-1,.,.,TRBV3-1/TRBV3-2,16,TGTGCCAGCAGCCCATCTCTCACGGGAGAGTACAATGAGCAGTTCTTC,CASSPSLTGEYNEQFF
TRBJ2-5,.,TRBD1,TRBV12-5,14,TGTGCTAGTGGTGGGGACAGAACGCAAGAGACCCAGTACTTC,CASGGDRTQETQYF
TRBJ1-5,.,.,TRBV11-3,13,TGTGCCAGCACCCCTTTGGTTGCGCAGCCCCAGCATTTT,CASTPLVAQPQHF
TRBJ2-7,.,TRBD2,TRBV4-2,15,TGTGCCAGCAGTAGCGGGGGGTTTAGCTCCTACGAGCAGTACTTC,CASSSGGFSSYEQYF
TRBJ1-2,once,.,TRBV28,17,TGTGCCAGCAGTCTCTTGGGGGGGGCCGAAGCTAACTATGGCTACACCTTC,CASSLLGGAEANYGYTF
TRBJ1-1,once,.,TRBV7-2,13,TGTGCCAGCAGCTTAGAGGCGGGTACTGAAGCTTTCTTT,CASSLEAGTEAFF
TRBJ1-3,.,.,TRBV7-9,16,TGTGCCAGCAGCACCCGGACCGGGAGGACTGGAAACACCATATATTTT,CASSTRTGRTGNTIYF
TRBJ1-2,.,.,TRBV5-1,14,TGCGCCAGCAGCTTGAGGCAGGGAGACTATGGCTACACCTTC,CASSLRQGDYGYTF
TRBJ2-1,.,TRBD2,TRBV6-5,15,TGTGCCAGCAGTATAACTAGCGGGGGTTTTCGTGAGCAGTTCTTC,CASSITSGGFREQFF
TRBJ2-1,.,TRBD1,TRBV3-1/TRBV3-2,14,TGTGCCAGCAGTCGGGACAGGGGGCGCCCTGAGCAGTTCTTC,CASSRDRGRPEQFF
TRBJ1-6,.,.,TRBV27,14,TGTGCCAGCAGTTTAGGGTGGTGGAATTCACCCCTCCACTTT,CASSLGWWNSPLHF
TRBJ2-3,once,.,TRBV2,15,TGTGCCTCCCATTCTCCGGTGGGAAGCACAGATACGCAGTATTTT,CASHSPVGSTDTQYF